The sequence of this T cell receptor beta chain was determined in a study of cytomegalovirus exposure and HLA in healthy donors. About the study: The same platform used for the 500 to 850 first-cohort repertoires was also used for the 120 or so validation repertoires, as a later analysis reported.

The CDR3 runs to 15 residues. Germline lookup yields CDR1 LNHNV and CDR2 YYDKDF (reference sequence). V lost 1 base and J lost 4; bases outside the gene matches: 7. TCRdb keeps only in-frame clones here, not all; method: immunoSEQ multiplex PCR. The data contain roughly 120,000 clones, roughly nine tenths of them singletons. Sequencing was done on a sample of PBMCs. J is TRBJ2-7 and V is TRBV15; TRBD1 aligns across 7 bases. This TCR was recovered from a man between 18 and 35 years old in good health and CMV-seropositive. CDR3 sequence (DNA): TGTGCCACCAGCAGAGGAGGGACAGATTTTTACGAGCAGTACTTC. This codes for CATSRGGTDFYEQYF.